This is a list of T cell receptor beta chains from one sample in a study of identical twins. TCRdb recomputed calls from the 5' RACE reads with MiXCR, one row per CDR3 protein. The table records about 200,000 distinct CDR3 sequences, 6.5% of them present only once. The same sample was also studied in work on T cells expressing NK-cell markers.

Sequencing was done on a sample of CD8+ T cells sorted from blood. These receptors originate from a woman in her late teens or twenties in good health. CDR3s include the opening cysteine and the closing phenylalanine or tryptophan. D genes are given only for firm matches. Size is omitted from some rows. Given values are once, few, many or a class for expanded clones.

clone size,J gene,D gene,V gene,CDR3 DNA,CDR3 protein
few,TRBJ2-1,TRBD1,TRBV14,TGTGCCAGCAGCCCTCTACCAGGACAGGGGAGAAATGAGCAGTTCTTC,CASSPLPGQGRNEQFF
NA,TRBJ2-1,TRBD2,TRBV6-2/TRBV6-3,TGTGCCAGCAGTTATAACGCTCGGACTAGCCGAAGTGAGCAGTTCTTC,CASSYNARTSRSEQFF
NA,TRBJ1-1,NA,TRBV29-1,TGCAGCGTTACCATGTCGGACACCAACACTGAAGCTTTCTTT,CSVTMSDTNTEAFF
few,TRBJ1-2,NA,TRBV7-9,TGTGCCAGCAGCTTAGGGGATTTTGGCTACACCTTC,CASSLGDFGYTF
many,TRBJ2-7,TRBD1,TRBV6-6,TGTGCCAGCAGCTGGACAGGGGACGAGCAGTACTTC,CASSWTGDEQYF
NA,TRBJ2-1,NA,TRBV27,TGTGCCAGCAGTCCCCTTGACAGGGAGCAGTTCTTC,CASSPLDREQFF
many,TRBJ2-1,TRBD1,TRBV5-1,TGCGCCAGCAGCTTGGCCGGGACAGGGGGCGAGAATGAGCAGTTCTTC,CASSLAGTGGENEQFF
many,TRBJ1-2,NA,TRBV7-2,TGTGCCAGCAGCCCGGGACAAAGCTATGGCTACACCTTC,CASSPGQSYGYTF
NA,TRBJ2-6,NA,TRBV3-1,TGTGCCACCTCCCATCTGGTCCCATCCCTCTTCGCCGAGGCCAACGTCCTGACTTTC,CATSHLVPSLFAEANVLTF
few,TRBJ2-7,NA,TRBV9,TGTGCCAGCAGCGTAGGGTCAGAAAACTACGAGCAGTACTTC,CASSVGSENYEQYF
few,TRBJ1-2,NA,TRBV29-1,TGCAGCGTTGCTTGGAGGGATGGCTACACCTTC,CSVAWRDGYTF
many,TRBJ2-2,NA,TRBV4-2,TGTGCCAGCAGGGACCCTACCGGGGAGCTGTTTTTT,CASRDPTGELFF
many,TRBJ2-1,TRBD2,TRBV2,TGTGCCAGCCGTGGGACTAGCGGGGGGGTGGTTGATCAAGATGAGCAGTTCTTC,CASRGTSGGVVDQDEQFF
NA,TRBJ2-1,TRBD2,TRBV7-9,TGTGCCAGCAGACTTAGAAGCGGGGGGGGCTACAATGAGCAGTTCTTC,CASRLRSGGGYNEQFF
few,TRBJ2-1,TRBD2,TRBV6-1,TGTGCCAGCACCAGTTTAGCGGGAGGTGGCAATGAGCAGTTCTTC,CASTSLAGGGNEQFF
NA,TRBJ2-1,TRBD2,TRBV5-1,TGCGCCAGCAGCCCGATGACTAGCGGGAGCTACTTCAATGAGCAGTTCTTC,CASSPMTSGSYFNEQFF
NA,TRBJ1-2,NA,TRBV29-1,TGCAGCGTTGAAAGTCCGGGGATAGGCTATGGCTACACCTTC,CSVESPGIGYGYTF
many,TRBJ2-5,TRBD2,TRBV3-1,TGTGCCAGCAGCCAAAGGCCGGGACTACCACAAGAGACCCAGTACTTC,CASSQRPGLPQETQYF
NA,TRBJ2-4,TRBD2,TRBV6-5,TGTGCCAGCAGTTACTTGGCCCAGGCGGGAGACATTCAGTACTTC,CASSYLAQAGDIQYF
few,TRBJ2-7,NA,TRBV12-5,TGTGCTAGTGGTTTTGGAGCTTCGTACGAGCAGTACTTC,CASGFGASYEQYF
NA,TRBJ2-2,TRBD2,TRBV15,TGTGCCACCAGCCGTCTAGCGGGGGGGCCTTCCGGGGAGCTGTTTTTT,CATSRLAGGPSGELFF
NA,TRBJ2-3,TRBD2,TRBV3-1,TGTGCCAGCAGCCAAGCCTCTAGCGGGAGGGACACAGATACGCAGTATTTT,CASSQASSGRDTDTQYF
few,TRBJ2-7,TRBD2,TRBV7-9,TGTGCCAGCAGCTCGTGGACTAGCGGGACCTACGAGCAGTACTTC,CASSSWTSGTYEQYF
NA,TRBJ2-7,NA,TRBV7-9,TGTGCCAGCAGCCCCGACAACTACGAGCAGTACTTC,CASSPDNYEQYF
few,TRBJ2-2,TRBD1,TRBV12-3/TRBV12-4,TGTGCCAGCAGTTCCCCCGGGACAGGGGTGGACGCCGGGGAGCTGTTTTTT,CASSSPGTGVDAGELFF
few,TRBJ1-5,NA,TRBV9,TGTGCCAGCAGCGTACAGGACAATCAGCCCCAGCATTTT,CASSVQDNQPQHF
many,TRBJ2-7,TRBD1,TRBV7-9,TGTGCCAGCAGCCCAACAGGGGGCGAGCAGTACTTC,CASSPTGGEQYF
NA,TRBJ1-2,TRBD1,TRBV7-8,TGTGCCAGCAGCTTAAACCCTGGGACAGGGCCCGGCTACACCTTC,CASSLNPGTGPGYTF
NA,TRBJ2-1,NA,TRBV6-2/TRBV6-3,TGTGCCAGCGAAGAATTGGCAGGGTACAATGAGCAGTTCTTC,CASEELAGYNEQFF
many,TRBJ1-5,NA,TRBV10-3,TGTGCCATCAGTGATTCAGGGATGAGCAATCAGCCCCAGCATTTT,CAISDSGMSNQPQHF
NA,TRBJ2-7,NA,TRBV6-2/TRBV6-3,TGTGCCAGCCAGTCCGGACAGAAAGCCTACGAGCAGTACTTC,CASQSGQKAYEQYF
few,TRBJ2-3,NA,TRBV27,TGTGCCAGCAGTTCGGAACGACACACAGATACGCAGTATTTT,CASSSERHTDTQYF
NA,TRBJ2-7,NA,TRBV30,TGTGCCGGAATCTCGGTGGGTGAGCAGTACTTC,CAGISVGEQYF
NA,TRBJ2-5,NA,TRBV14,TGTGCCAGCAGCCAAGATTGGAGAGGGCAAGAGACCCAGTACTTC,CASSQDWRGQETQYF
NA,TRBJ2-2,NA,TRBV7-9,TGTGCCAGCAGCCAAACGACGGTTACGAACACCGGGGAGCTGTTTTTT,CASSQTTVTNTGELFF
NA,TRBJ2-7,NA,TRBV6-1,TGTGCCAGCAGTACCAACCCCGGGAGCCCCTCCTACGAGCAGTACTTC,CASSTNPGSPSYEQYF
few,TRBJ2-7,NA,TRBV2,TGTGCCAGCCATCACGGCGCAGAGCAGTACTTC,CASHHGAEQYF
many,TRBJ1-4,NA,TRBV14,TGTGCCAGCAGCCAAGATACCTTCGGCATCAAACTGTTTTTT,CASSQDTFGIKLFF
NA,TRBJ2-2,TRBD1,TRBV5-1,TGCGCCAGCAGCTTTAACAGGGGACCGAACACCGGGGAGCTGTTTTTT,CASSFNRGPNTGELFF
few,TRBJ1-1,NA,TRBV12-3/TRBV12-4,TGTGCCAGCACCTTAGGGGGAAGTGAAGCTTTCTTT,CASTLGGSEAFF
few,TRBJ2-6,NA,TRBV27,TGTGCCAGCAGTTTATCTTGGGTGATATCTGGGGCCAACGTCCTGACTTTC,CASSLSWVISGANVLTF
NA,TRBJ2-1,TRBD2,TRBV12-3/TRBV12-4,TGTGCCAGCAGTCTCAGACTAGCGGGGGGGCTGGATGAGCAGTTCTTC,CASSLRLAGGLDEQFF
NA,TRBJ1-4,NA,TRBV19,TGTGCCAGTAGTTCTGGGAGGATCGGGGAAAAACTGTTTTTT,CASSSGRIGEKLFF
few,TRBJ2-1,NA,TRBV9,TGTGCCAGCAGCGTGGGGGTAGAGAACAATGAGCAGTTCTTC,CASSVGVENNEQFF
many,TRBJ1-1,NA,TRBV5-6,TGTGCCAGCAGCTCCGACGGACTTATGAACACTGAAGCTTTCTTT,CASSSDGLMNTEAFF
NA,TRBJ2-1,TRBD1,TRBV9,TGTGCCAGCAGCAATGGACAGGGGACTGAGCAGTTCTTC,CASSNGQGTEQFF
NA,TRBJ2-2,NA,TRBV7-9,TGTGCCAGCAGCCCCTCTGGGGAGGACACCGGGGAGCTGTTTTTT,CASSPSGEDTGELFF
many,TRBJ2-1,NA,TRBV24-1,TGTGCCACCAGTGATTCCATGAATGAGCAGTTCTTC,CATSDSMNEQFF
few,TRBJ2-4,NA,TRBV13,TGTGCCAGCAGCTCCACGATGGAGCCGGGGGCCAAAAACATTCAGTACTTC,CASSSTMEPGAKNIQYF
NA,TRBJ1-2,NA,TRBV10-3,TGTGCCGTACCCTCAGTCGGAGGGCTCGGGGGCTACACCTTC,CAVPSVGGLGGYTF
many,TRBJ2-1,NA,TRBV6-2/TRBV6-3,TGTGCCAGCAGCTATACTAGAGCCGTTAATGAGCAGTTCTTC,CASSYTRAVNEQFF
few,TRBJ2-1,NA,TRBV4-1,TGCGCCAGCAGCCAAGCACCAGCGGTAACCTCCTACAATGAGCAGTTCTTC,CASSQAPAVTSYNEQFF
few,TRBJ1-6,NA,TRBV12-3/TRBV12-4,TGTGCCAGCACCGAAGACATCGGGAGTTCACCCCTCCACTTT,CASTEDIGSSPLHF
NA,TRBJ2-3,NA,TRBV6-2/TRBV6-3,TGTGCCAGCAGTTCTACCGGGGATAACACAGATACGCAGTATTTT,CASSSTGDNTDTQYF
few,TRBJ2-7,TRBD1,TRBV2,TGTGCCAGCCTAACCGGGACAGGGGGAGAGCAGTACTTC,CASLTGTGGEQYF
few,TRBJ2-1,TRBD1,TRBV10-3,TGTGCCATCAGTGCCCTCCCGGGACAGGGGGTCAGTGAGCAGTTCTTC,CAISALPGQGVSEQFF
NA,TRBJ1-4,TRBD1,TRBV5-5,TGTGCCAGCAGCTGGCCCCCGGGACAGGGTCTTGCTAATGAAAAACTGTTTTTT,CASSWPPGQGLANEKLFF
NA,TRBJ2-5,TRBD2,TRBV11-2,TGTGCCAGCAGCAAACTAGCGGGGGAAGAGACCCAGTACTTC,CASSKLAGEETQYF